The T cell receptor (beta chain) under discussion was sequenced for a study of blood T cell repertoires in COVID-19. Across the study: Specimens from acute and convalescent COVID-19 originated in the United States, Italy and Spain. PBMCs, B-cell-depleted T cells, or T cells were the source of the cDNA or gDNA that made up the material.

CDR3 length: 17 amino acids. Trimming took 2 bases from V and 10 from J; bases not matched to a gene: 16. Germline-derived CDR1 and CDR2 are MNHEY and SMNVEV (reference sequence). As processed by the authors: Counts of nucleated cells, estimated from reference gene primer amplification, were obtained. Profiled with immunoSEQ multiplex PCR; TCRdb holds only in-frame clones, not every one. That table gives V, J and clone size, and the DNA gave D and trimming. The sample has some 87,000 clones; 78% are singletons. At least ten counts were recorded for this clone. Other DNA sequences in this sample translate to the same CDR3.

The rearrangement links TRBV27 to TRBJ2-1; 8 bases are shared with TRBD2. The sample taken for sequencing was peripheral blood. The receptor's source is a human donor in a cohort sampled during active COVID-19. The CDR3 sequence: CASSLIWLAGPGGEQFF. CDR3 sequence (DNA): TGTGCCAGCAGTTTAATCTGGCTAGCGGGTCCGGGGGGGGAGCAGTTCTTC.